Each of the 27 T cell receptor beta chains below was sequenced from the same sample in a study of cytomegalovirus exposure and HLA in healthy donors. PCR used 60 Vbeta primers and 13 Jbeta primers. The method was immunoSEQ multiplex PCR; TCRdb's version includes in-frame clones alone and lacks a portion of them. The data show some 100,000 clones, with 65% to 75% seen just once and more than 2.5% held by the top ten. The sample consisted of PBMCs. Receptors were obtained from a female donor in good health and CMV-seropositive.

V gene TRBV15 combines with J gene TRBJ2-5, with a weak D call TRBD1 (6 bases). Per germline, CDR1 LNHNV and CDR2 YYDKDF (reference sequence). Between the trimmed V and J ends, which lost 0 bases and 1 base, there was a span of 9 bases. CDR3 length equals 15 residues. Here the CDR3 DNA reads TGTGCCACCAGCAGAGACCGGACAGCCCAAGAGACCCAGTACTTC. It translates to CATSRDRTAQETQYF.

This clone has a handful of counts. The chain is built from TRBV25-1 and TRBJ2-1; 8 bases agree with TRBD2. The germline V gene encodes CDR1 MGHDK and CDR2 SYGVNS. V shed 7 bases and J 8 bases; nucleotides not matched to a gene: 16. This CDR3 spans 16 amino acids. CDR3 sequence: CASTRAGREGGDEQFF. The CDR3 nucleotides are TGTGCCAGCACTCGAGCAGGACGGGAGGGTGGCGATGAGCAGTTCTTC.

V usage is TRBV10-2 and J usage is TRBJ1-1, with 9 bases matching TRBD1. The CDR3 spans 14 residues. J lost 11 bases, V lost 0 bases, and 7 bases had no gene match. The germline CDR1 and CDR2 sequences are WSHSY and SAAADI. The CDR3 loop is CASSESPDRGRAFF. The CDR3 nucleotides read TGCGCCAGCAGTGAGTCGCCGGACAGGGGACGGGCTTTCTTT.

J is TRBJ1-3 and V is TRBV15; D is ambiguous. Looked up from germline, CDR1 is LNHNV and CDR2 is YYDKDF (reference sequence). CDR3 size: 16 residues. The germline V and J ends were trimmed by 3 bases and 4 bases, with 16 bases remaining between them. The CDR3 is CATSSSEFLLGNTIYF. The CDR3 nucleotides read TGTGCCACCAGCAGCTCGGAGTTCCTCTTAGGAAACACCATATATTTT.

In this sample, this clone turned up a few times. The chain employs TRBV7-6 and TRBJ1-1; TRBD1 matches at 7 bases. Losses at the gene ends were 5 bases for V and 3 bases for J; bases not matched to a gene: 9. The CDR3 has 15 residues. CDR1 and CDR2 (germline): SGHVS, FNYEAQ. In nucleotides, the CDR3 is TGTGCCAGCAGCGCACAACAGGGGTGGGACACTGAAGCTTTCTTT. Amino acids: CASSAQQGWDTEAFF.

V gene TRBV19 combines with J gene TRBJ2-7; 7 bases match TRBD1. The ends lost 5 bases at V and 3 bases at J; junction bases unmatched: 13. The CDR3 spans 16 residues. The V gene's germline CDR1 is LNHDA and CDR2 SQIVND (reference sequence). CDR3 sequence reads: CASSPSGTAGGYEQYF. Here the CDR3 DNA reads TGTGCCAGTAGTCCTTCCGGGACAGCAGGAGGCTACGAGCAGTACTTC.

The chain employs TRBV11-2 and TRBJ1-5, with 8 bases aligning to TRBD1. The germline CDR1 and CDR2 sequences are SGHAT and FQNNGV. The V gene end was trimmed by 1 base and the J gene end by 4 bases; junction bases not matched to a gene: 3. The CDR3 sequence is 15 residues long. CDR3 amino acids: CASSLGTGRNQPQHF. The CDR3 DNA reads as TGTGCCAGCAGCTTAGGGACAGGGAGGAATCAGCCCCAGCATTTT.

The chain joins TRBV11-2 to TRBJ1-2; no clear D. CDR3 length: 13 residues. Germline CDR1 SGHAT, CDR2 FQNNGV. V dropped 1 base and J dropped 10 bases, with 13 bases sitting between them. DNA of the CDR3: TGTGCCAGCAGCTTAGTTCCGGGAGTGGACTACACCTTC. Its translation: CASSLVPGVDYTF.

This clone has more than one count but fewer than ten. This chain connects TRBV6-1 to TRBJ1-3; 8 bases line up with TRBD1. J gave up 9 bases and V 2 bases, and 6 bases lay outside the gene matches. The CDR3 loop spans 14 amino acids. CDR1 is MNHNS, CDR2 SASEGT, per germline. The CDR3, as DNA: TGTGCCAGCAGTGAACAGGGGGCAATAGGCACCATATATTTT. Encoded protein: CASSEQGAIGTIYF.

This clone turned up a few times. Written as DNA, the CDR3 is TGCGCCAGCAGCATAGACAGCAACAATCAGCCCCAGCATTTT. Its protein is CASSIDSNNQPQHF. The gene calls are TRBV5-1 and TRBJ1-5, with D possibly being TRBD1 (5 bases). CDR3 size: 14 residues. Germline loops: CDR1 SGHRS, CDR2 YFSETQ. V shed 4 bases and J shed 3 bases, with 11 bases lying between them.

The chain has TRBV7-2 and TRBJ2-7, with 13 bases identical to TRBD2. Germline lookup yields CDR1 SGHTA and CDR2 FQGNSA. This CDR3 is built from 15 residues. V shed 6 bases and J 3 bases; nucleotides not matched to a gene: 5. The CDR3 DNA reads as TGTGCCAGCAGTTCAACTAGCGGGAGGGACTACGAGCAGTACTTC. Its protein is CASSSTSGRDYEQYF.

This chain joins TRBV28 and TRBJ1-2, with a possible D match to TRBD1 (5 bases). The CDR3 is 16 amino acids. Germline V gene lookup returns CDR1 MDHEN and CDR2 SYDVKM. V was cut by 8 bases and J by 5 bases, with 24 bases left in between. DNA for the CDR3: TGTGCCAGCGCAACCGGTGGGGGAGGGGCGGTATATGGCTACACCTTC. Translating gives CASATGGGGAVYGYTF.

This chain links TRBV5-1 with TRBJ2-7, with D tentatively TRBD1 (5 bases). This CDR3 has 14 amino acids. The V gene lost 6 bases and the J gene lost 0 bases, with 13 bases spanning the gap. CDR1 and CDR2 from the germline V gene are SGHRS and YFSETQ. This CDR3 is CASNPDTASYEQYF. The CDR3 DNA reads TGCGCCAGCAATCCGGACACGGCCTCCTACGAGCAGTACTTC. Full variable domain (outside the CDR3, taken from reference TRBV5-1 and TRBJ2-7): KAGVTQTPRYLIKTRGQQVTLSCSPISGHRSVSWYQQTPGQGLQFLFEYFSETQRNKGNFPGRFSGRQFSNSRSEMNVSTLELGDSALYLCASNPDTASYEQYFGPGTRLTVT.

This chain links TRBV10-3 with TRBJ1-3; perhaps TRBD1 as D (5 bases). The CDR3 contains 15 residues. Germline V lookup: CDR1 ENHRY, CDR2 SYGVKD. V gave up 7 bases and J gave up 3 bases, with 16 bases separating them. The CDR3 is CAITTGRDVGNTIYF. As DNA, the CDR3 is TGTGCCATCACTACCGGCAGGGATGTTGGAAACACCATATATTTT.

The J gene is TRBJ2-5, the V gene TRBV7-9, with 7 bases lining up with TRBD1. This CDR3 comprises 14 residues. V was clipped by 5 bases and J by 1 base; unmatched bases: 4. CDR1 SEHNR and CDR2 FQNEAQ come from the germline V gene (reference sequence). CDR3 protein: CASSPGQTQETQYF. For the CDR3, the DNA is TGTGCCAGCAGCCCGGGACAGACCCAAGAGACCCAGTACTTC.

The genes are TRBV9 and TRBJ1-2; D perhaps matches TRBD1 (6 bases). Germline loops: CDR1 SGDLS, CDR2 YYNGEE. This CDR3 spans 15 amino acids. V lost 0 bases to trimming and J lost 7 bases, with 16 bases between them. Here the CDR3 reads CASSVVGGPSGGYTF. CDR3 DNA sequence: TGTGCCAGCAGCGTAGTTGGGGGCCCGTCGGGTGGCTACACCTTC.

The rearrangement uses TRBV2 and TRBJ2-1; D is unclear. Trimming shortened V by 4 bases and J by 13 bases, and 11 bases separated the two germline ends. CDR3 length: 11 residues. CDR1 and CDR2 (germline): SNHLY, FYNNEI. The CDR3 DNA is TGTGCCAGCAGTGTGAAAAGCGATCAGTTCTTC. Its protein is CASSVKSDQFF.

This clone was found a few times. The rearrangement links TRBV6-5 to TRBJ2-3; a weak D match, TRBD2 (7 bases). The CDR3 sequence is 15 residues long. Germline V CDR1 and CDR2: MNHEY, SVGAGI. The V end lost 6 bases, the J end lost 0 bases, and 13 bases lay between the germline ends. CDR3 nucleotides: TGTGCCAGCAGCCGAGGGGGGGCTAGCACAGATACGCAGTATTTT. It is translated as CASSRGGASTDTQYF.

The DNA of the CDR3 is TGTGCCAGCAGTTTTGCTAGCCTAGAGACCCAGTACTTC. Amino acid sequence: CASSFASLETQYF. The genes are TRBV28 and TRBJ2-5; tentative D call: TRBD2 (5 bases). The CDR3 totals 13 residues. CDR1 and CDR2 from the germline V gene are MDHEN and SYDVKM. V lost 3 bases, J lost 4 bases, and 9 bases lay in between.

The V gene is TRBV4-2, the J gene TRBJ2-2; D is undetermined. CDR3 length: 15 residues. The germline V gene encodes CDR1 LGHNA and CDR2 YNFKEQ. Trimming stripped 0 bases from V and 9 bases from J, with 14 bases between. CDR3 in DNA: TGTGCCAGCAGCCAAGATCTGAATGGTGGCCGGGAGCTGTTTTTT. It codes for CASSQDLNGGRELFF.

This chain joins TRBV18 and TRBJ2-7, with D perhaps TRBD2 (5 bases). The CDR3 runs to 15 residues. The V and J ends lost 3 bases and 7 bases respectively, with 19 bases between them. The germline V gene has CDR1 KGHSH and CDR2 LQKENI. The CDR3 DNA reads as TGTGCCAGCTCACCCTACTCGGGGTTCTCACGGGAGCAGTACTTC. Its translation is CASSPYSGFSREQYF.

The rearrangement uses TRBV30 and TRBJ2-1; 12 bases are a match to TRBD2. The CDR3 contains 18 residues. CDR1 GTSNPN and CDR2 SVGIG come from the germline V gene (reference sequence). The ends lost 8 bases at V and 2 bases at J; junction bases unmatched: 16. The CDR3 is CAADRMTSGSVTYNEQFF. CDR3 coding DNA: TGTGCCGCTGACCGAATGACTAGCGGGAGTGTTACCTACAATGAGCAGTTCTTC.

This clone was picked up a small number of times. The chain is built from TRBV4-3 and TRBJ2-6; possibly TRBD1 for D (6 bases). V shed 1 base and J shed 0 bases, with 7 bases lying between them. Germline V gives CDR1 LGHNA, CDR2 YSLEER. The CDR3 runs to 16 residues. The CDR3 DNA is TGCGCCAGCAGCCAAGCCAGGGGCTCTGGGGCCAACGTCCTGACTTTC. This sequence encodes CASSQARGSGANVLTF.

V usage is TRBV30 and J usage is TRBJ2-3; 8 bases line up with TRBD2. The trim removed 0 bases at V and 5 bases at J, leaving 7 bases unmatched. Germline V gene sequence: CDR1 GTSNPN, CDR2 SVGIG (reference sequence). The CDR3 is 15 amino acids. In DNA form, the CDR3 reads TGTGCCTGGAGTGTGCCGCCGGGGGGGCAAGATACGCAGTATTTT. As protein: CAWSVPPGGQDTQYF.

V usage is TRBV5-1 and J usage is TRBJ1-1; 10 bases agree with TRBD1. Trimming took 4 bases from V and 6 from J; bases not matched to a gene: 9. The CDR3 has 15 amino acids. Per germline, CDR1 SGHRS and CDR2 YFSETQ. The CDR3 protein is CASSITGTGAPEAFF. DNA for the CDR3: TGCGCCAGCAGCATCACCGGGACAGGGGCACCTGAAGCTTTCTTT. The full variable domain, its missing parts supplied by reference TRBV5-1 and TRBJ1-1, is KAGVTQTPRYLIKTRGQQVTLSCSPISGHRSVSWYQQTPGQGLQFLFEYFSETQRNKGNFPGRFSGRQFSNSRSEMNVSTLELGDSALYLCASSITGTGAPEAFFGQGTRLTVV.

The gene calls are TRBV6-6 and TRBJ2-3; D is unclear. Per the germline V gene, CDR1 is MNHNY and CDR2 is SVGAGI (reference sequence). The CDR3 sequence is 12 residues long. V was shortened by 11 bases and J by 0 bases, with 9 bases between the two germline ends. CDR3 amino acids: CAGKASTDTQYF. As DNA, the CDR3 is TGTGCCGGCAAAGCTAGCACAGATACGCAGTATTTT.

The chain combines TRBV28 with TRBJ1-1; D may be TRBD1 (5 bases). Germline values: CDR1 MDHEN, CDR2 SYDVKM. The CDR3 loop spans 10 amino acids. Trimming left V 5 bases short and J 11 bases short, with 9 bases between. DNA of the CDR3: TGTGCCAGCAGTCAAAGGGGCGCTTTCTTT. Translated: CASSQRGAFF.